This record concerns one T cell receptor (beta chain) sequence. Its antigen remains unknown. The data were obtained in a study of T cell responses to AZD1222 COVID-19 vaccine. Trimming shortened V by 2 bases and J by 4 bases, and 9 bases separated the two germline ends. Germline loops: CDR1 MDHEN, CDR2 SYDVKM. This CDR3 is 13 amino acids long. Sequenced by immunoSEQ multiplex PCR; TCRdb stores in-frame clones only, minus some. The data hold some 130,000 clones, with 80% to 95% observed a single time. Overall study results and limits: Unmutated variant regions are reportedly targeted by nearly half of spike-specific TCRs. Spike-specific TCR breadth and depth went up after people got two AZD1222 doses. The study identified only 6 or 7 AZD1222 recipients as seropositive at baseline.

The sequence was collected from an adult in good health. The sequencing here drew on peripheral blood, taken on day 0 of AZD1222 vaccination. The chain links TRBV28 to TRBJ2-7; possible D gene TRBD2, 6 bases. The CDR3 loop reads CASSLAAGYEQYF. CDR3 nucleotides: TGTGCCAGCAGTTTAGCGGCGGGATACGAGCAGTACTTC.